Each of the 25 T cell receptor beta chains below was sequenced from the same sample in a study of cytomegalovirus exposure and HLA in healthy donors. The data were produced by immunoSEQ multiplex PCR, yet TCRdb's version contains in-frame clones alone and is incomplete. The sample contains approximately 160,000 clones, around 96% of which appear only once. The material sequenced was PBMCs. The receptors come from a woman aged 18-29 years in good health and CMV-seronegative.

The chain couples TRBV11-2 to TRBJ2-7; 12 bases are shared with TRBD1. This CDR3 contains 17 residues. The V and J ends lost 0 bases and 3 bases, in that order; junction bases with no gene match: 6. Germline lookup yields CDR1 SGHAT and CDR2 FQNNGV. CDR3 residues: CASSLDPGQGAIYEQYF. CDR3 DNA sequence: TGTGCCAGCAGCTTAGATCCGGGACAGGGGGCTATCTACGAGCAGTACTTC.

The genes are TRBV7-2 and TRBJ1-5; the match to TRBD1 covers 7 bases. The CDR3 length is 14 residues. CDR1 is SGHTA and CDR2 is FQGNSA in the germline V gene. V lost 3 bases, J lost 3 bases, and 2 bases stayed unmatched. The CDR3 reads CASSFDRANQPQHF. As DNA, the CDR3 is TGTGCCAGCAGCTTCGACAGGGCCAATCAGCCCCAGCATTTT.

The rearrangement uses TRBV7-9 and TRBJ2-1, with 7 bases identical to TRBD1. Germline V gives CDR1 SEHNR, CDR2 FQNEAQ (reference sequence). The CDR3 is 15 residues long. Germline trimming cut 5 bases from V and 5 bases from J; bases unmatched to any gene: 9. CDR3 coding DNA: TGTGCCAGCAGCCCCCAGACAGGGTACAACAATGAGCAGTTCTTC. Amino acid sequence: CASSPQTGYNNEQFF.

CDR3 DNA: TGTGCCAGCAGCAACATCCGGGACAGAAGAACTAGCACAGATACGCAGTATTTT. This encodes CASSNIRDRRTSTDTQYF. The V and J genes are TRBV7-9 and TRBJ2-3, with 7 bases lining up with TRBD1. The CDR3 has 18 amino acids. Germline V lookup: CDR1 SEHNR, CDR2 FQNEAQ (reference sequence). After removal of 5 bases from V and 0 bases from J, the junction contained 14 bases not matched to a gene.

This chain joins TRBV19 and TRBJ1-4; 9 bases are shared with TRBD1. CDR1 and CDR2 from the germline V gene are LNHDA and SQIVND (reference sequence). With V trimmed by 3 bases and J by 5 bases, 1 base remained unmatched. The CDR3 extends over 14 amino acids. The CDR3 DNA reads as TGTGCCAGTAGTATGGGACAGGGAAATGAAAAACTGTTTTTT. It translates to CASSMGQGNEKLFF.

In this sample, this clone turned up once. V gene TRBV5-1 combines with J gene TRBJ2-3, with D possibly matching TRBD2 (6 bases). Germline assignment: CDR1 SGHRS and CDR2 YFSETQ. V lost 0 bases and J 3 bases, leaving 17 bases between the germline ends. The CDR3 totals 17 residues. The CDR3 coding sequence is TGCGCCAGCAGCTTGGGTTTGAGAGTGAGCGGGACAGATACGCAGTATTTT. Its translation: CASSLGLRVSGTDTQYF.

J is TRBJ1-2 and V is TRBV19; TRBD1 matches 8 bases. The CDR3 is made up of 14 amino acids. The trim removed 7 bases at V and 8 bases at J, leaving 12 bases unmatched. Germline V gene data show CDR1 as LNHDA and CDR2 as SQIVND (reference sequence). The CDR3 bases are TGTGCCAGTATAAAGACAGGGGAAGAAGAAGGCTACACCTTC. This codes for CASIKTGEEEGYTF.

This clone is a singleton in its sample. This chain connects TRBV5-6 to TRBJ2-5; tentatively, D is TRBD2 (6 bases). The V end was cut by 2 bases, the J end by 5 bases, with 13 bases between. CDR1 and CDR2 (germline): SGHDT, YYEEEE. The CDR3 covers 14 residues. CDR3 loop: CASSLTSLTETQYF. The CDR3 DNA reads TGTGCCAGCAGCTTAACTAGCCTGACGGAGACCCAGTACTTC.

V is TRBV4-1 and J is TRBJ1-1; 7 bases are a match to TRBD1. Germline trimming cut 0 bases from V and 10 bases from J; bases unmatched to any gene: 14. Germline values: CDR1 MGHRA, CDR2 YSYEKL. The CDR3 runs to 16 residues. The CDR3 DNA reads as TGCGCCAGCAGCCAAGATGTTCGGTCGACAGGGCGCGGAGCTTTCTTT. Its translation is CASSQDVRSTGRGAFF.

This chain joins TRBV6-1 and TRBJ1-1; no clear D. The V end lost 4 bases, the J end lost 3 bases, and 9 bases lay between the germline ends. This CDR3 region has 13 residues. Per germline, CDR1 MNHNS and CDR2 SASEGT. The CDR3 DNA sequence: TGTGCCAGCAGTGCCAACCGGGACACTGAAGCTTTCTTT. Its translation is CASSANRDTEAFF.

The CDR3 DNA reads as TGTGCCAGCAGCATAATAGCGGGGTCCCAAGAGACCCAGTACTTC. Residues: CASSIIAGSQETQYF. V usage is TRBV9 and J usage is TRBJ2-5, with TRBD2 matching over 8 bases. The germline CDR1 and CDR2 sequences are SGDLS and YYNGEE. CDR3 size: 15 residues. V gave up 4 bases and J gave up 1 base; unmatched junction bases: 6.

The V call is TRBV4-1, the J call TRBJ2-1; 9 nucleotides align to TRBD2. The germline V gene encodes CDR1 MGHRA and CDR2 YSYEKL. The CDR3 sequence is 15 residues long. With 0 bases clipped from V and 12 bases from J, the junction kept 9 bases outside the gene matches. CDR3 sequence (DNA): TGCGCCAGCAGCCAAGATCCGGCGGGGGGGCTAGGGCAGTTCTTC. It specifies CASSQDPAGGLGQFF.

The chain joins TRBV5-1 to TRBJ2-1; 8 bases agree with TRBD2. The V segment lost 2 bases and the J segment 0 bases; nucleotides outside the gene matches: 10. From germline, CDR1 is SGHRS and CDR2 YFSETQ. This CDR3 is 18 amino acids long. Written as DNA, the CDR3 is TGCGCCAGCAGCTTCCGCCCGACCGGGACTAGCTCCTACAATGAGCAGTTCTTC. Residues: CASSFRPTGTSSYNEQFF.

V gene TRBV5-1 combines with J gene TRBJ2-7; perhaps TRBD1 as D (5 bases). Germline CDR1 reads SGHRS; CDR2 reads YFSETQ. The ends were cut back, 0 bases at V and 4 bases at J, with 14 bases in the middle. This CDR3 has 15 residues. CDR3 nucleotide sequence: TGCGCCAGCAGCTTGGAGGCGCAGGGTTCTTACGAGCAGTACTTC. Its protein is CASSLEAQGSYEQYF.

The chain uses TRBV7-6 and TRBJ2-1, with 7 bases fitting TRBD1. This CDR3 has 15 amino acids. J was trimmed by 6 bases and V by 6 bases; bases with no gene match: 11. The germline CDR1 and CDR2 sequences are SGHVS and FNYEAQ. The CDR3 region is CASSSTGVLSNEQFF. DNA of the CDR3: TGTGCCAGCAGTTCAACAGGGGTCTTGAGCAATGAGCAGTTCTTC.

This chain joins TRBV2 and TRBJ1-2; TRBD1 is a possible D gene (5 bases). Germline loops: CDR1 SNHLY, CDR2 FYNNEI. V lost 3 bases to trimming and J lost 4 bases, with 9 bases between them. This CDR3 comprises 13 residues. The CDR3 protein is CASSEGGGYGYTF. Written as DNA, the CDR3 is TGTGCCAGCAGTGAGGGGGGAGGCTATGGCTACACCTTC. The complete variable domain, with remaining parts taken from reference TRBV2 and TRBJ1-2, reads EPEVTQTPSHQVTQMGQEVILRCVPISNHLYFYWYRQILGQKVEFLVSFYNNEISEKSEIFDDQFSVERPDGSNFTLKIRSTKLEDSAMYFCASSEGGGYGYTFGSGTRLTVV.

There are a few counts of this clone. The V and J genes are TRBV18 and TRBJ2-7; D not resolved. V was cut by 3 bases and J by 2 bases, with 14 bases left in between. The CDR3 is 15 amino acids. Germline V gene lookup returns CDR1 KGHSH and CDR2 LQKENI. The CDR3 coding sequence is TGTGCCAGCTCACCCGGCGGTGCGGCAACCTACGAGCAGTACTTC. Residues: CASSPGGAATYEQYF. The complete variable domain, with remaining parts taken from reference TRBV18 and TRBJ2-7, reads NAGVMQNPRHLVRRRGQEARLRCSPMKGHSHVYWYRQLPEEGLKFMVYLQKENIIDESGMPKERFSAEFPKEGPSILRIQQVVRGDSAAYFCASSPGGAATYEQYFGPGTRLTVT.

The chain's CDR3 is CASSAHDNSPLHF. In DNA form, the CDR3 reads TGTGCCAGCAGCGCCCATGATAATTCACCCCTCCACTTT. V gene TRBV9 combines with J gene TRBJ1-6, with no clear D. The V end was cut by 3 bases, the J end by 5 bases, with 6 bases between. From germline, CDR1 is SGDLS and CDR2 YYNGEE. This CDR3 is built from 13 residues. The complete variable domain, with remaining parts taken from reference TRBV9 and TRBJ1-6, reads DSGVTQTPKHLITATGQRVTLRCSPRSGDLSVYWYQQSLDQGLQFLIQYYNGEERAKGNILERFSAQQFPDLHSELNLSSLELGDSALYFCASSAHDNSPLHFGNGTRLTVT.

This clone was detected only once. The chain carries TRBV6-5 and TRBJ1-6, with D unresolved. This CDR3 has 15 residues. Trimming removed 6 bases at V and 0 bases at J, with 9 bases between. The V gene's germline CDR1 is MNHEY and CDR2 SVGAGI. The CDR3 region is CASRYKSSYNSPLHF. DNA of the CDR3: TGTGCCAGCAGATATAAGAGCTCCTATAATTCACCCCTCCACTTT.

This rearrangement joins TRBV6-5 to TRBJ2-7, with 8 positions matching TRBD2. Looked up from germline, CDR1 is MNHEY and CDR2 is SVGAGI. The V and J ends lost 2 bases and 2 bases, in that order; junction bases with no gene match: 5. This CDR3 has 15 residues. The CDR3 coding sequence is TGTGCCAGCAGTTACGAACGGGGGGGTGCCTACGAGCAGTACTTC. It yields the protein CASSYERGGAYEQYF.

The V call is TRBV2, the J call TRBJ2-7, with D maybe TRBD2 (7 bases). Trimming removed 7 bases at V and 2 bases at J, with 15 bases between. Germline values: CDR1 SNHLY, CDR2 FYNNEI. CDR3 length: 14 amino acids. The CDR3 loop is CASKGGFNTYEQYF. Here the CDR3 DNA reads TGTGCCAGCAAGGGGGGGTTTAACACCTACGAGCAGTACTTC.

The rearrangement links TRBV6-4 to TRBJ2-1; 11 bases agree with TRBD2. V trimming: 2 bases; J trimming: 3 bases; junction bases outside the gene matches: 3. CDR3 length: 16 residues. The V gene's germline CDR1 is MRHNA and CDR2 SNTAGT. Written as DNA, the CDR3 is TGTGCCAGCAGTGACCTAGCGGGGGGCGACTACAATGAGCAGTTCTTC. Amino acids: CASSDLAGGDYNEQFF.

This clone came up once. CDR3 loop: CASSPGGYGYTF. For the CDR3, the DNA is TGTGCCAGCAGCCCGGGGGGCTATGGCTACACCTTC. V is TRBV5-4 and J is TRBJ1-2; TRBD1 might be the D (5 bases). Per the germline V gene, CDR1 is SGHNT and CDR2 is YYREEE (reference sequence). CDR3 length: 12 residues. Trimming pared 4 bases from V and 4 bases from J, leaving 8 bases between.

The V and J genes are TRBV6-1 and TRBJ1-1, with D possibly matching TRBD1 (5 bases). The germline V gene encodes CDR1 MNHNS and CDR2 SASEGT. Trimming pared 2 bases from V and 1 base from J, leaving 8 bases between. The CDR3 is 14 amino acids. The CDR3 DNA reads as TGTGCCAGCAGTGAATACAGGACGAACACTGAAGCTTTCTTT. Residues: CASSEYRTNTEAFF.

CDR3 residues: CASSFSGGASYNEQFF. The CDR3 coding sequence is TGTGCCAGCAGTTTTAGCGGGGGGGCCTCCTACAATGAGCAGTTCTTC. The rearrangement joins TRBV6-5 to TRBJ2-1; 11 nucleotides align to TRBD2. The V segment lost 4 bases and the J segment 0 bases; nucleotides outside the gene matches: 2. CDR3 length: 16 residues. Per germline, CDR1 MNHEY and CDR2 SVGAGI.